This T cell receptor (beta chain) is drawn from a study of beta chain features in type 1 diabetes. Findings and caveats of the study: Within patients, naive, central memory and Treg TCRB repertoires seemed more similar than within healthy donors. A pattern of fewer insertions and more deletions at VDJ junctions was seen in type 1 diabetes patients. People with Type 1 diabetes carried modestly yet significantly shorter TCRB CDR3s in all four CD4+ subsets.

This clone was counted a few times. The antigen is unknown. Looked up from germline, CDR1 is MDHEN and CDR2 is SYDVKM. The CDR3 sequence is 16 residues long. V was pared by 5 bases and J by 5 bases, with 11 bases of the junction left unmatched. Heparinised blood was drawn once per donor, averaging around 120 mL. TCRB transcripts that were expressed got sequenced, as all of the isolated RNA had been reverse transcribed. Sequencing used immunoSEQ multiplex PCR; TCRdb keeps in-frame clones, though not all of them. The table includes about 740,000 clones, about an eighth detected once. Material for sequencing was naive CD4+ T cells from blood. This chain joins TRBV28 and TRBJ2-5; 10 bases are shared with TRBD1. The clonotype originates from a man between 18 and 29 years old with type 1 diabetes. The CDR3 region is CASSPSGTGVRETQYF. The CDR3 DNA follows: TGTGCCAGCAGTCCTTCGGGGACAGGGGTTAGGGAGACCCAGTACTTC.